The present T cell receptor beta chain was sequenced within a study of cytomegalovirus exposure and HLA in healthy donors. On the study more broadly: It was reported in a later analysis that the same platform had been used for the 120 or so validation repertoires as for the approximately 700 first-cohort repertoires. The study, taken as a whole, reports: In vitro work confirmed that three CMV-associated chains recognize CMV antigens. A list of about 160 TCR beta chains associated with cytomegalovirus was given.

Notes on this clone: Its antigen is unknown. Other DNA sequences within the sample encode an identical CDR3.

Profiling relied on immunoSEQ multiplex PCR, and the TCRdb table lists in-frame clones only, not all of them. The data show around 300,000 clones, with 65% to 90% seen just once and around 1% held by the top ten. Sequencing input: PBMCs. The clonotype was recovered from a woman under 30 in good health and CMV-seronegative.

The CDR3 DNA is TGCGCCAGCAGCTACCGGGGTAACTATGGCTACACCTTC. Translation gives CASSYRGNYGYTF. V and J are TRBV5-1 and TRBJ1-2; D not resolved. The germline V gene encodes CDR1 SGHRS and CDR2 YFSETQ. The CDR3 length is 13 residues. Trimming removed 3 bases from V and 1 base from J, with 7 bases in between.